The 23 T cell receptor beta chains below come from one sample, sequenced in a study of cytomegalovirus exposure and HLA in healthy donors. The PCR employed 60 Vbeta primers together with 13 Jbeta primers. The table came from immunoSEQ multiplex PCR; TCRdb's copy has only in-frame clones and leaves some out. The data contain 100,000 to 150,000 clones, roughly two thirds of them singletons. Sequencing used PBMCs. Receptors were obtained from a man aged 30 to 45 in good health and CMV-seropositive.

The V gene is TRBV9, the J gene TRBJ2-7, with 8 bases that match TRBD1. CDR1 SGDLS and CDR2 YYNGEE come from the germline V gene. V lost 2 bases, J lost 2 bases, and 3 bases stayed unmatched. The CDR3 runs to 14 residues. CDR3 sequence: CASSVAGGTYEQYF. CDR3 DNA: TGTGCCAGCAGCGTTGCAGGGGGCACCTACGAGCAGTACTTC.

The rearrangement uses TRBV10-3 and TRBJ1-5, with a possible D match to TRBD1 (6 bases). V lost 4 bases to trimming and J lost 5 bases, with 12 bases between them. Looked up from germline, CDR1 is ENHRY and CDR2 is SYGVKD. The CDR3 runs to 14 residues. This CDR3 reads CAISAGVGDQPQHF. The CDR3 DNA reads as TGTGCCATCAGTGCAGGGGTGGGGGATCAGCCCCAGCATTTT.

This chain links TRBV11-2 with TRBJ2-5, with D possibly being TRBD2 (6 bases). This CDR3 spans 17 amino acids. Germline loops: CDR1 SGHAT, CDR2 FQNNGV. Trimming removed 0 bases from V and 4 bases from J, with 18 bases in between. The DNA of the CDR3 is TGTGCCAGCAGCTTAGATGTTAGCGGCCGACGGGTAGAGACCCAGTACTTC. Its translation is CASSLDVSGRRVETQYF.

This clone was counted a few times. The rearrangement uses TRBV6-4 and TRBJ2-1, with 9 bases matching TRBD2. Losses at the gene ends were 5 bases for V and 6 bases for J; bases not matched to a gene: 11. CDR3 size: 16 residues. Germline values: CDR1 MRHNA, CDR2 SNTAGT. CDR3: CASSRISGSPLNEQFF. The CDR3 nucleotides read TGTGCCAGCAGTAGGATTAGCGGGAGCCCTCTCAATGAGCAGTTCTTC.

This clone was observed a single time. This chain links TRBV11-3 with TRBJ2-3, with D possibly TRBD2 on 5 matching bases. Germline CDR1 reads SGHNT; CDR2 reads YENEEA. V was shortened by 6 bases and J by 1 base, with 14 bases between the two germline ends. The length of the CDR3 is 15 residues. Here the CDR3 reads CASSIGGEGTDTQYF. In DNA, the CDR3 is TGTGCCAGCAGTATTGGAGGAGAGGGCACAGATACGCAGTATTTT.

The chain links TRBV19 to TRBJ1-2; 7 bases match TRBD1. Germline V gene sequence: CDR1 LNHDA, CDR2 SQIVND (reference sequence). The CDR3 consists of 14 residues. Trimming removed 9 bases from V and 5 bases from J; junction bases left unmatched: 12. CDR3 in DNA: TGTGCCAGCACCCGACAGGGAGAGGATTATGGCTACACCTTC. Protein sequence: CASTRQGEDYGYTF.

CDR3 coding DNA: TGTGCCAGTAAGGCTAGCGGGAGCCTTGGCAATGAGCAGTTCTTC. It specifies CASKASGSLGNEQFF. The chain has TRBV19 and TRBJ2-1; 10 bases agree with TRBD2. J was trimmed by 6 bases and V by 7 bases; bases with no gene match: 9. CDR1 and CDR2 (germline): LNHDA, SQIVND (reference sequence). This CDR3 has 15 amino acids.

The rearrangement joins TRBV4-2 to TRBJ2-7; perhaps TRBD1 as D (6 bases). The V gene lost 2 bases and the J gene lost 2 bases, with 13 bases spanning the gap. The germline V gene encodes CDR1 LGHNA and CDR2 YNFKEQ. The CDR3 contains 15 residues. Here the CDR3 reads CASSQYTGNPYEQYF. In nucleotides, the CDR3 is TGTGCCAGCAGCCAATATACAGGGAATCCCTACGAGCAGTACTTC.

The V call is TRBV14, the J call TRBJ2-3; 7 positions match TRBD2. The germline V gene encodes CDR1 SGHDN and CDR2 FVKESK. The CDR3 has 15 amino acids. V lost 1 base to trimming and J lost 5 bases; unmatched junction nucleotides: 6. CDR3 DNA sequence: TGTGCCAGCAGCCAAGTAGGACTAGGCGGAGATACGCAGTATTTT. Translated: CASSQVGLGGDTQYF.

V is TRBV27 and J is TRBJ1-2, with D tentatively TRBD1 (5 bases). The CDR3 extends over 13 amino acids. V lost 2 bases, J lost 2 bases, and 6 bases lay in between. Looked up from germline, CDR1 is MNHEY and CDR2 is SMNVEV (reference sequence). For the CDR3, the DNA is TGTGCCAGCAGTTTAACAGGCAACTATGGCTACACCTTC. Encoded protein: CASSLTGNYGYTF.

DNA of the CDR3: TGTGCCAGCAGTTACTCGACGGGGAACACTGAAGCTTTCTTT. This encodes CASSYSTGNTEAFF. The chain uses TRBV6-5 and TRBJ1-1; D remains unclear. Germline loops: CDR1 MNHEY, CDR2 SVGAGI. This CDR3 comprises 14 residues. Trimming took 0 bases from V and 1 from J, leaving 6 bases between them.

This clone was counted only a few times. The chain links TRBV5-6 to TRBJ1-5, with D tentatively TRBD1 (5 bases). This CDR3 comprises 13 residues. V gave up 2 bases and J gave up 5 bases, with 8 bases separating them. Germline CDR1 and CDR2: SGHDT and YYEEEE. The chain's CDR3 is CASSFGGDQPQHF. In DNA form, the CDR3 reads TGTGCCAGCAGCTTCGGAGGGGATCAGCCCCAGCATTTT.

V is TRBV5-1 and J is TRBJ2-1; 12 bases fit TRBD2. This CDR3 has 14 residues. Trimming at V came to 4 bases and at J to 14 bases, leaving 10 bases not matched to a gene. Germline loops: CDR1 SGHRS, CDR2 YFSETQ. CDR3: CASSASGRVVFKFF. For the CDR3, the DNA is TGCGCCAGCAGCGCTAGCGGGAGGGTCGTATTTAAGTTCTTC.

The rearrangement joins TRBV4-2 to TRBJ2-1; D is undetermined. Per the germline V gene, CDR1 is LGHNA and CDR2 is YNFKEQ. Trimming took off 0 bases at V and 6 bases at J, with 27 bases between the two ends. The CDR3 is 20 residues long. The CDR3 DNA follows: TGTGCCAGCAGCCAAGATGGGCCAGTTCGATCGGTGTGGTCAGGCAATGAGCAGTTCTTC. Protein: CASSQDGPVRSVWSGNEQFF.

This chain uses TRBV5-1 with TRBJ2-5, with a possible D match to TRBD2 (5 bases). The V and J ends lost 0 bases and 5 bases respectively, with 14 bases between them. Germline V gene lookup returns CDR1 SGHRS and CDR2 YFSETQ. CDR3 length equals 15 residues. The CDR3 nucleotides are TGCGCCAGCAGCTTGGTGGCCTCCCCGGGGGAGACCCAGTACTTC. It codes for CASSLVASPGETQYF.

The chain couples TRBV5-4 to TRBJ2-7; 8 positions agree with TRBD2. The germline gives CDR1 SGHNT, CDR2 YYREEE (reference sequence). This CDR3 spans 16 amino acids. Trimming at V came to 4 bases and at J to 2 bases, leaving 11 bases not matched to a gene. The CDR3 spells CASSLGWSSGTYEQYF. Written as DNA, the CDR3 is TGTGCCAGCAGCCTGGGTTGGAGTAGCGGGACCTACGAGCAGTACTTC.

V is TRBV28 and J is TRBJ1-1; TRBD1 might be the D (5 bases). CDR3 length: 18 amino acids. With 2 bases removed from V and 0 bases from J, the gap between germline ends came to 19 bases. Per germline, CDR1 MDHEN and CDR2 SYDVKM. For the CDR3, the DNA is TGTGCCAGCAGTTTAATTAGTTGGTCCTGGGGCATGAACACTGAAGCTTTCTTT. It yields the protein CASSLISWSWGMNTEAFF.

V is TRBV5-1 and J is TRBJ1-2; TRBD1 matches at 9 bases. This CDR3 has 15 residues. J was trimmed by 3 bases and V by 4 bases; bases with no gene match: 7. The V gene's germline CDR1 is SGHRS and CDR2 YFSETQ. CDR3 DNA: TGCGCCAGCAGCCTACAGGGGGCTTTATACTATGGCTACACCTTC. It is translated as CASSLQGALYYGYTF.

The V and J genes are TRBV28 and TRBJ2-6; 11 bases are a match to TRBD2. Trimming took 6 bases from V and 0 from J; bases not matched to a gene: 4. Germline V lookup: CDR1 MDHEN, CDR2 SYDVKM. CDR3 length: 17 residues. CDR3 in DNA: TGTGCCAGCAGGGGGGGACTAGCGGACTCTGGGGCCAACGTCCTGACTTTC. Amino acids: CASRGGLADSGANVLTF.

The genes are TRBV5-3 and TRBJ2-2; 7 bases agree with TRBD2. TRBV5-3 is an open reading frame whose function is uncertain. This CDR3 contains 18 residues. V was pared by 3 bases and J by 1 base, with 12 bases of the junction left unmatched. CDR3 DNA: TGTGCCAGAAGCTGTCTATCGGGGCGGGGGAAGAACACCGGGGAGCTGTTTTTT. Translating it yields CARSCLSGRGKNTGELFF.

The chain couples TRBV6-5 to TRBJ2-5, with 11 bases lining up with TRBD2. Trimming at V came to 5 bases and at J to 1 base, leaving 3 bases not matched to a gene. The germline CDR1 and CDR2 sequences are MNHEY and SVGAGI. The CDR3 length is 15 residues. The CDR3 nucleotides are TGTGCCAGCAGTAGCACTAGCGGGAGCCAAGAGACCCAGTACTTC. Translation gives CASSSTSGSQETQYF.

This rearrangement joins TRBV27 to TRBJ2-3; 9 bases line up with TRBD1. Germline CDR1 is MNHEY and CDR2 is SMNVEV (reference sequence). CDR3 length: 17 amino acids. The J segment lost 0 bases and the V segment lost 3 bases, leaving 7 bases of the junction unmatched. In DNA, the CDR3 is TGTGCCAGCAGTTTCCCCGGGACAGGGAAGAGCACAGATACGCAGTATTTT. Protein sequence: CASSFPGTGKSTDTQYF.

This clone was detected only a few times. The gene calls are TRBV25-1 and TRBJ1-2; D remains unclear. Germline values: CDR1 MGHDK, CDR2 SYGVNS. V shed 5 bases and J shed 7 bases, with 14 bases lying between them. This CDR3 is built from 13 residues. The CDR3 coding sequence is TGTGCCAGCAGTATGGGAGTTGCGAGTGGCTACACCTTC. This translates into CASSMGVASGYTF.